Detailed here is one T cell receptor beta chain. The antigen is undetermined. Other DNA variants within this sample encode the same CDR3. Generated by immunoSEQ multiplex PCR, the TCRdb table keeps only in-frame clones and is missing some. The sample shows around 1.6 million clones, under 99% of them seen only once. This record comes from a study of shared clonotypes between healthy human individuals. The trim removed 0 bases at V and 9 bases at J, leaving 2 bases unmatched. Germline V gene lookup returns CDR1 SGHNT and CDR2 YYREEE (reference sequence). The CDR3 consists of 13 residues. The healthy adult donors were HIV-negative and reported no recent acute infections or vaccinations. Study-wide results and limits: Enrolling few donors narrowed the genetic and exposure-history diversity that was represented.

The rearrangement joins TRBV5-4 to TRBJ2-2, with 7 bases aligning to TRBD2. The sample was naive CD4+ T cells sorted from blood. Subset indicated: CD45RA+ positively selected. The receptor was isolated from a man aged 25-45 years in good health. CDR3 residues: CASSLAGGRELFF. CDR3 nucleotide sequence: TGTGCCAGCAGCTTGGCGGGGGGAAGGGAGCTGTTTTTT.